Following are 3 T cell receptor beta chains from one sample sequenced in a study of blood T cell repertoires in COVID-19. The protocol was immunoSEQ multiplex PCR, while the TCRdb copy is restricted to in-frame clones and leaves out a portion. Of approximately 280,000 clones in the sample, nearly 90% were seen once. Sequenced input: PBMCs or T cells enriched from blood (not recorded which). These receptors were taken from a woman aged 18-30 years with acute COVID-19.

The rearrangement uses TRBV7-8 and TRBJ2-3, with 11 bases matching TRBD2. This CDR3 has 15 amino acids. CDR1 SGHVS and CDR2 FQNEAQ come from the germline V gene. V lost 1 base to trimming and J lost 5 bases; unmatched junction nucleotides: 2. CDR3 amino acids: CASSLGSGRGDTQYF. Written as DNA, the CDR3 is TGTGCCAGCAGCTTAGGTAGCGGGAGGGGAGATACGCAGTATTTT.

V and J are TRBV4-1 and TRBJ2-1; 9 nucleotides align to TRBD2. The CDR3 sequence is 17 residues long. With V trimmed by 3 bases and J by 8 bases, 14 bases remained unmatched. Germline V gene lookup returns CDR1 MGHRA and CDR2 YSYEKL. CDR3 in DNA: TGCGCCAGCAGCCAGAATCTCGGGACTAGCTCATACCATGAGCAGTTCTTC. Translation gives CASSQNLGTSSYHEQFF.

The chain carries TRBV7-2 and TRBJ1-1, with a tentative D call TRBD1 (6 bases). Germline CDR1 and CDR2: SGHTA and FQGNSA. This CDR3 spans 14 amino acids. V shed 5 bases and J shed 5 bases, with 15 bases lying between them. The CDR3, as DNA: TGTGCCAGCAGCCCTCACAGGGAGGGGACTGAAGCTTTCTTT. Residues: CASSPHREGTEAFF.